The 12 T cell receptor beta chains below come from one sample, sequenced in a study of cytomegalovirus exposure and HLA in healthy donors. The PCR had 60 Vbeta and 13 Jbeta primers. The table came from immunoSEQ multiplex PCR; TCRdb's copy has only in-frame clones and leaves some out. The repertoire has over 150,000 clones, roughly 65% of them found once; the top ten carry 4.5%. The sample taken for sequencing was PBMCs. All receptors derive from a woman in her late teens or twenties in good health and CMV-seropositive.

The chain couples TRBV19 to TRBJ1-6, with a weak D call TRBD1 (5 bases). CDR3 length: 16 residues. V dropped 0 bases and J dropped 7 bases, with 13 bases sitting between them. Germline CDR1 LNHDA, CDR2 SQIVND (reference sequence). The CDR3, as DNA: TGTGCCAGTAGTATAGATCCGCGCAGGGTAAATTCACCCCTCCACTTT. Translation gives CASSIDPRRVNSPLHF.

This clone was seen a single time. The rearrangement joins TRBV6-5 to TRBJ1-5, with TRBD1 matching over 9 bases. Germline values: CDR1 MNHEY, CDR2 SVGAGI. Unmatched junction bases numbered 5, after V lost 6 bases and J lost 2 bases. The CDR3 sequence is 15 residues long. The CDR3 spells CASRRTGVGNQPQHF. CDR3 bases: TGTGCCAGCAGACGGACAGGGGTAGGCAATCAGCCCCAGCATTTT.

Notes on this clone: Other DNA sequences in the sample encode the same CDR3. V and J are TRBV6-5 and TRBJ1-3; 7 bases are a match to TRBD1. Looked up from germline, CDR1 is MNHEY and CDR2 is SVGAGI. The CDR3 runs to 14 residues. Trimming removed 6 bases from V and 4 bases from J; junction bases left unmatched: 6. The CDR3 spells CASSRTGAGNTIYF. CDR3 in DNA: TGTGCCAGCAGCAGAACAGGGGCCGGAAACACCATATATTTT.

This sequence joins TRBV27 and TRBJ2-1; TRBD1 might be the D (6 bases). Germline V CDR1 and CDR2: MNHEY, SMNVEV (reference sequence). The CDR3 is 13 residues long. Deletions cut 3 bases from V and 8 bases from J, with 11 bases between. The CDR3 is CASSFRGRDEQFF. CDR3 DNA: TGTGCCAGCAGTTTCAGGGGCCGGGATGAGCAGTTCTTC.

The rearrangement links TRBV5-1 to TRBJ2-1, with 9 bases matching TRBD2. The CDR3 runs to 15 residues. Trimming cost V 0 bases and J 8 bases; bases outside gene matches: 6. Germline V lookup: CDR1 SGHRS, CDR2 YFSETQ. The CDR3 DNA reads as TGCGCCAGCAGCTTGGGTTTAGCGGGAGTCTATGAGCAGTTCTTC. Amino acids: CASSLGLAGVYEQFF.

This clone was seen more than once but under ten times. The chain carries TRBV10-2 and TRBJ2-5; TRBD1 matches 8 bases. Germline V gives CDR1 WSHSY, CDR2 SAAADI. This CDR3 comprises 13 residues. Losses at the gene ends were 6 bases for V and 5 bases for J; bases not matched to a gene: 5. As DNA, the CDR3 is TGCGCCAGCAGGCCACAGGGGGTTGAGACCCAGTACTTC. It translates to CASRPQGVETQYF.

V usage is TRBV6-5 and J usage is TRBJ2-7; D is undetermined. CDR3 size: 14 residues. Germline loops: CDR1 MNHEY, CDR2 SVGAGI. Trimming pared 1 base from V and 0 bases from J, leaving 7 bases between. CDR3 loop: CASSYWQASYEQYF. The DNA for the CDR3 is TGTGCCAGCAGTTACTGGCAGGCCTCCTACGAGCAGTACTTC.

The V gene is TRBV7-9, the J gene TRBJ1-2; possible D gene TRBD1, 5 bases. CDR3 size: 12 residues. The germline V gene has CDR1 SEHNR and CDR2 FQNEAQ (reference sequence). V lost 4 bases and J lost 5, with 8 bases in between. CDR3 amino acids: CASSYGHYGYTF. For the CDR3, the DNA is TGTGCCAGCAGCTACGGACATTATGGCTACACCTTC.

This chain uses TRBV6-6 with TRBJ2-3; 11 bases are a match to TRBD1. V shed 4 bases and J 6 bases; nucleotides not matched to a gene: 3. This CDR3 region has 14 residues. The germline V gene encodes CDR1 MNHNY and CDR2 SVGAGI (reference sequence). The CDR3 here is CASSSRTGGDTQYF. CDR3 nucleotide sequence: TGTGCCAGCAGTTCTCGGACAGGGGGCGATACGCAGTATTTT.

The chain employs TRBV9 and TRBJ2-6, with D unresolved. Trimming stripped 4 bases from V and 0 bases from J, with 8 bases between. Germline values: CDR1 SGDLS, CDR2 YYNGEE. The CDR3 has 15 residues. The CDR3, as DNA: TGTGCCAGCAGCCCCCAGTCCTCTGGGGCCAACGTCCTGACTTTC. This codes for CASSPQSSGANVLTF.

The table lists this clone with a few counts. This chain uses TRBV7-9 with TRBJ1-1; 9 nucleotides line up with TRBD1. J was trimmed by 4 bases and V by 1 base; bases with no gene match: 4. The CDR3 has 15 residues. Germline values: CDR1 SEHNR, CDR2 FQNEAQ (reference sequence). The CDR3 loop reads CASSLDRGRGTEAFF. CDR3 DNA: TGTGCCAGCAGCTTAGACAGGGGGCGAGGCACTGAAGCTTTCTTT.

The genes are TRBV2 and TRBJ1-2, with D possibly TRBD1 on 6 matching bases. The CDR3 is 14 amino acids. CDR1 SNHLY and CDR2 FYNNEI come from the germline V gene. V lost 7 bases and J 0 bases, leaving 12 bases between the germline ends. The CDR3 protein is CASTIRGANYGYTF. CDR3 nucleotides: TGTGCCAGCACCATCAGGGGTGCTAACTATGGCTACACCTTC. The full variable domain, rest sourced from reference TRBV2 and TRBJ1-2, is EPEVTQTPSHQVTQMGQEVILRCVPISNHLYFYWYRQILGQKVEFLVSFYNNEISEKSEIFDDQFSVERPDGSNFTLKIRSTKLEDSAMYFCASTIRGANYGYTFGSGTRLTVV.